This TCR beta chain was sequenced for a study of T-cell memory formation after mild COVID-19. Looking at the study overall: The study found TCR clusters largely donor specific. Study-wide results and caveats: In pre-infection memory, a portion of responding clones appeared, which suggested that cross-reactive memory joined.

To note about this clonotype: What it binds is unknown.

TCRdb reprocessed the 5' RACE reads with MiXCR, giving one entry per CDR3 protein. This table holds under 250,000 distinct CDR3 sequences, roughly 15% found once. Trimming pared 4 bases from V and 0 bases from J, leaving 13 bases between. The V gene's germline CDR1 is LNHDA and CDR2 SQIVND (reference sequence). This CDR3 region has 16 residues. The sequence derives from an adult woman who had mild COVID-19 (a few samples of this study predate the infection). Cell type and time point are not known. Sequencing was carried out using PBMCs or a T cell subset sorted from them (not recorded which). The V call is TRBV19, the J call TRBJ1-3, with a tentative D call TRBD1 (6 bases). The CDR3 bases are TGTGCCAGTAGTAGAGGGGGGGCCTACTCTGGAAACACCATATATTTT. This translates into CASSRGGAYSGNTIYF.